This T cell receptor (beta chain) comes out of a study of cytomegalovirus exposure and HLA in healthy donors. Germline CDR1 SGHTA, CDR2 FQGNSA. V trimming: 1 base; J trimming: 3 bases; junction bases outside the gene matches: 7. The CDR3 is made up of 17 amino acids. The study ran its PCR with 60 Vbeta and 13 Jbeta primers. Data came from immunoSEQ multiplex PCR; TCRdb stores just in-frame clones and leaves some out. The top ten hold around 2.2% of the sample, which has some 99,000 clones, around 86% seen once. The V gene is TRBV7-2, the J gene TRBJ1-3, with 9 bases lining up with TRBD1. The receptor's source is a woman in her 30s in good health and CMV-seronegative. The sample consisted of PBMCs. CDR3 sequence: CASSLGRGTGLGNTIYF. Written as DNA, the CDR3 is TGTGCCAGCAGCTTAGGACGGGGGACAGGGCTTGGAAACACCATATATTTT.